These T cell receptor beta chains were read from a single sample in a study of blood T cell repertoires in COVID-19. Produced via immunoSEQ multiplex PCR; TCRdb's table is partial and in-frame only. The sample contains 200,000 to 250,000 clones, around 86% of which appear only once. The sample taken for sequencing was peripheral blood. The receptors originated from a woman younger than 45 who had recovered from COVID-19. Each CDR3 is given with its conserved first and last residue. Fields, in order: J gene, D gene, clone size, V gene, CDR3 DNA, CDR3 protein. The D gene is left open where the match is weak. Rows may omit the clone size; those that give it use once, few, many or a size class.

>TRBJ1-1|NA|NA|TRBV5-1
TGCGCCAGCAGCTTGGACAGGATGAACACTGAAGCTTTCTTT
CASSLDRMNTEAFF
>TRBJ1-6|NA|NA|TRBV27
TGTGCCACCACAGTTCCCCCTGGCAATTCACCCCTCCACTTT
CATTVPPGNSPLHF
>TRBJ2-3|NA|NA|TRBV6-2/TRBV6-3
TGTGCCAGCAGTTACTCGAGTTACACAGATACGCAGTATTTT
CASSYSSYTDTQYF
>TRBJ1-2|TRBD1|NA|TRBV11-3
TGTGCCAGCAGCTTAATCGCAGGGGGATATGGCTACACCTTC
CASSLIAGGYGYTF
>TRBJ1-2|NA|NA|TRBV12-3/TRBV12-4
TGTGCCAGCAGTTTGCAGGGGCGCTATGGCTACACCTTC
CASSLQGRYGYTF
>TRBJ2-5|NA|NA|TRBV29-1
TGCAGCGTTGAACCAGGGGAAGAGACCCAGTACTTC
CSVEPGEETQYF
>TRBJ2-5|TRBD2|once|TRBV11-2
TGTGCCAGCAGCTCCCGGGGGGGTAAAGAGACCCAGTACTTC
CASSSRGGKETQYF
>TRBJ2-1|TRBD2|NA|TRBV3-1/TRBV3-2
TGTGCCAGCAGCAAAGAATTCAGACTAGCGGGCGATGAGCAGTTCTTC
CASSKEFRLAGDEQFF
>TRBJ2-2|TRBD1|NA|TRBV5-4
TGTGCCAGCAGCCAGGACAGGGAGGTGAACACCGGGGAGCTGTTTTTT
CASSQDREVNTGELFF
>TRBJ2-7|TRBD1|NA|TRBV7-8
TGTGCCAGCAGCTTAAGACAGGGGCCCTACGAGCAGTACTTC
CASSLRQGPYEQYF
>TRBJ2-3|TRBD2|NA|TRBV18
TGTGCCAGCTCACCAGGACTAGCGGGGGGGCCAGATACGCAGTATTTT
CASSPGLAGGPDTQYF
>TRBJ2-1|TRBD1|NA|TRBV18
TGTGCCAGCTCAACCACAGGGGGCTCCTACAATGAGCAGTTCTTC
CASSTTGGSYNEQFF
>TRBJ2-2|NA|NA|TRBV7-6
TGTGCCAGCAGCTTAGCCTTAGCTACCGGGGAGCTGTTTTTT
CASSLALATGELFF
>TRBJ2-1|NA|NA|TRBV9
TGTGCCAGCAGCGTAGGGTCGATTGAGGATGTTAATGAGCAGTTCTTC
CASSVGSIEDVNEQFF
>TRBJ2-3|NA|few|TRBV11-2
TGTGCCAGCAGCTTGGCTAGTGTAGATACGCAGTATTTT
CASSLASVDTQYF
>TRBJ2-5|NA|NA|TRBV15
TGTGCCACCAGCAGGGCCGGGAACGTCGGTAGAGAGACCCAGTACTTC
CATSRAGNVGRETQYF
>TRBJ1-6|TRBD1|NA|TRBV5-1
TGCGCCAGCAGCTTGGGGGACAGGGGGAGCTCCTATAATTCACCCCTCCACTTT
CASSLGDRGSSYNSPLHF
>TRBJ2-3|TRBD2|NA|TRBV6-2/TRBV6-3
TGTGCCAGCAGCCCTAGCGGGGCGCCCCGCACAGATACGCAGTATTTT
CASSPSGAPRTDTQYF
>TRBJ2-6|NA|NA|TRBV3-1/TRBV3-2
TGTGCCAGCAGCCAAGCATTTGGGGGCACTGGGGCCAACGTCCTGACTTTC
CASSQAFGGTGANVLTF
>TRBJ1-2|NA|once|TRBV9
TGTGCCAGCAGCCCCCCAGGCAGTCCTAACTATGGCTACACCTTC
CASSPPGSPNYGYTF
>TRBJ1-4|NA|NA|TRBV21-1
TGTGCCAGCAGCAATGGGAGGGCGGGTGTTGAAAAACTGTTTTTT
CASSNGRAGVEKLFF
>TRBJ2-1|NA|NA|TRBV27
TGTGCCAGCAGCCCTAACTTCGGGCGGGGTAGTCATGAGCAGTTCTTC
CASSPNFGRGSHEQFF
>TRBJ2-4|NA|NA|TRBV9
TGTGCCAGCAGCGAGGACAGTTATAGCATTCAGTACTTC
CASSEDSYSIQYF
>TRBJ2-5|TRBD2|NA|TRBV3-1/TRBV3-2
TGTGCCAGCAGCCAGGGACTAGCGGGGGGGCCGTGGGAGACCCAGTACTTC
CASSQGLAGGPWETQYF
>TRBJ2-2|NA|NA|TRBV21-1
TGTGCCAGCAGCCCCCCGGGACAGACGAACACCGGGGAGCTGTTTTTT
CASSPPGQTNTGELFF
>TRBJ1-1|NA|NA|TRBV7-2
TGTGCCAGCAGCTTACGTGGGCCAACAACCGTGGGCACTGAAGCTTTCTTT
CASSLRGPTTVGTEAFF
>TRBJ2-5|NA|NA|TRBV4-1
TGCGCCAGCAGCCAGGGAGGAGCCGGTGGGACCCAGTACTTC
CASSQGGAGGTQYF
>TRBJ1-2|NA|few|TRBV2
TGTGCCAGCAGTACGAGAGAGGGATCGCTCGGTGGCTACACCTTC
CASSTREGSLGGYTF